The rows below give T cell receptor beta chains drawn from one sample of a study of CD8+ T cells in alopecia areata. Using immunoSEQ multiplex PCR, the repertoire was profiled, and TCRdb retains in-frame clones only, with some absent. The profile shows 95,000 to 120,000 clones, approximately 59% of them singletons. Sequencing input: CD8+ T cells sorted from blood. These TCRs come from a human donor in good health. The conserved cysteine and the conserved F or W are not part of the CDR3 here.

j_gene	v_gene	CDR3aa
TRBJ2-7	TRBV5-6	ASSAADRVNYEQY
TRBJ2-3	TRBV4-2	ASSEGTDTQY
TRBJ2-5	TRBV7-7	ASSQDSTSVETQY
TRBJ1-2	TRBV5-6	ASSPPGTGAIGYT
TRBJ2-7	TRBV21-1	ASIGSAWEQY
TRBJ1-1	TRBV2	ASPGTVGTEAF
TRBJ1-2	TRBV9	ASSAIPGGYT
TRBJ2-5	TRBV11-2	ASSFSGGRETQY
TRBJ2-7	TRBV29-1	SAGGGDRGPYEQY
TRBJ2-5	TRBV7-3	ASSLIASGGDVRETQY
TRBJ2-1	TRBV30	AWMTGSYNEQF
TRBJ2-7	TRBV11-2	ASSFTADYEQY
TRBJ2-5	TRBV19	ASSITPGDRGVETQY
TRBJ2-1	TRBV6-5	ASSYSGGAWNEQF
TRBJ2-7	TRBV29-1	SATGTVDSYEQY
TRBJ1-1	TRBV7-9	ASSSTAMNTEAF
TRBJ1-1	TRBV30	ACSRGGTEAF
TRBJ2-1	TRBV11-1	ASSRDDLEQF
TRBJ1-1	TRBV2	ASSLDTPDEAF
TRBJ2-7	TRBV30	AWTGGNFYEQY
TRBJ1-5	TRBV5-6	ASTLGQGSQPQH
TRBJ2-5	TRBV5-1	ASSLAGGTQETQY
TRBJ2-1	TRBV10-2	ASSFRAILTEQF
TRBJ2-7	TRBV5-1	ASSLGGRRRALNSYEQY
TRBJ2-5	TRBV7-8	ASSLGFSPTGIQETQY
TRBJ1-6	TRBV4-1	ASSLSRTGNSPLH
TRBJ1-2	TRBV4-1	ASSQRSGLGQGYGYT
TRBJ1-5	TRBV7-8	ASSLSSAPQH